The 26 T cell receptor beta chains below all came from one sample that was sequenced in a study of blood T cell repertoires in COVID-19. TCRdb's table, derived via immunoSEQ multiplex PCR, lists solely in-frame clones and lacks some. The sample shows some 200,000 clones, 75% to 85% of them seen only once. The sequencing sample was made of PBMCs or T cells enriched from blood (not recorded which). The receptors shown here come from a man aged 35 to 55 who had recovered from COVID-19.

The chain links TRBV5-1 to TRBJ1-1; the match to TRBD1 covers 9 bases. The germline V gene has CDR1 SGHRS and CDR2 YFSETQ. The CDR3 runs 17 residues. Unmatched junction bases numbered 12, after V lost 0 bases and J lost 6 bases. CDR3 sequence (DNA): TGCGCCAGCAGCTTGGTGCAGGACAGGGGACTGTCGGCTGAAGCTTTCTTT. Protein sequence: CASSLVQDRGLSAEAFF. The full variable domain, rest sourced from reference TRBV5-1 and TRBJ1-1, is KAGVTQTPRYLIKTRGQQVTLSCSPISGHRSVSWYQQTPGQGLQFLFEYFSETQRNKGNFPGRFSGRQFSNSRSEMNVSTLELGDSALYLCASSLVQDRGLSAEAFFGQGTRLTVV.

The chain carries TRBV7-3 and TRBJ2-2, with D unclear. Germline V gives CDR1 SGHTA, CDR2 FQGTGA. The V end lost 3 bases, the J end lost 1 base, and 6 bases lay between the germline ends. This CDR3 has 14 amino acids. The CDR3 loop is CASSFLGNTGELFF. The CDR3 bases are TGTGCCAGCAGCTTCCTCGGGAACACCGGGGAGCTGTTTTTT.

The rearrangement joins TRBV3-1 (or the pseudogene TRBV3-2) to TRBJ2-1; TRBD2 matches at 7 bases. The CDR3 length is 16 residues. From germline, CDR1 is LGHDT and CDR2 YNNKEL (reference sequence). J was trimmed by 7 bases and V by 4 bases; bases with no gene match: 13. The CDR3: CASSRLAGPGGNEQFF. CDR3 sequence (DNA): TGTGCCAGCAGCCGATTAGCGGGTCCCGGTGGGAATGAGCAGTTCTTC.

The chain has TRBV3-1 (or the pseudogene TRBV3-2) and TRBJ2-7, with 9 bases fitting TRBD1. With V trimmed by 3 bases and J by 5 bases, 11 bases remained unmatched. CDR1 is LGHDT, CDR2 YNNKEL, per germline (reference sequence). CDR3 length equals 16 residues. In DNA, the CDR3 is TGTGCCAGCAGCCAGTTCCCGGGACAGGGAACCCACGAGCAGTACTTC. Amino acids: CASSQFPGQGTHEQYF.

There are a few counts of this clone. The chain carries TRBV4-3 and TRBJ1-6; 8 bases align to TRBD1. The CDR3 contains 16 residues. Germline CDR1 reads LGHNA; CDR2 reads YSLEER. J was trimmed by 9 bases and V by 4 bases; bases with no gene match: 11. CDR3 loop: CASSREARGRGSPLHF. CDR3 bases: TGCGCCAGCAGCCGAGAGGCCAGGGGGCGAGGTTCACCCCTCCACTTT.

This clone came up a few times. The V and J genes are TRBV4-3 and TRBJ1-1; D is unresolved. The germline V and J ends were trimmed by 1 base and 10 bases, with 22 bases remaining between them. The CDR3 extends over 16 amino acids. Looked up from germline, CDR1 is LGHNA and CDR2 is YSLEER. The CDR3, as DNA: TGCGCCAGCAGCCAAGGTCTTTTCGATGGGCAGGAGGGAGCTTTCTTT. Its translation is CASSQGLFDGQEGAFF.

This chain joins TRBV5-3 and TRBJ2-7, with 9 bases identical to TRBD1. TRBV5-3 is given ORF status, its function remaining uncertain. This CDR3 is built from 14 residues. V lost 4 bases and J lost 5; bases outside the gene matches: 7. CDR3 bases: TGTGCCAGAAGCGAGGGACAGGGAAAGAACGAGCAGTACTTC. As protein: CARSEGQGKNEQYF.

The chain is built from TRBV11-2 and TRBJ2-3; D unresolved. This CDR3 comprises 12 residues. V lost 5 bases to trimming and J lost 2 bases, with 5 bases between them. Germline CDR1 and CDR2: SGHAT and FQNNGV. CDR3 sequence reads: CASSPNTDTQYF. The CDR3 DNA reads TGTGCCAGCAGCCCCAACACAGATACGCAGTATTTT.

The CDR3 region has the DNA TGTGCCAGCAGCTCACAGGGGAATCAAGAGACCCAGTACTTC. It is translated as CASSSQGNQETQYF. The chain uses TRBV7-3 and TRBJ2-5, with 7 positions matching TRBD1. Germline CDR1 is SGHTA and CDR2 is FQGTGA. This CDR3 contains 14 residues. The V gene end was trimmed by 4 bases and the J gene end by 2 bases; junction bases not matched to a gene: 4.

This clone has just a few counts. V usage is TRBV1 and J usage is TRBJ1-1. TRBV1 represents a pseudogene. The CDR3 consists of 10 residues. The CDR3 sequence is CTSSPTGAFF. The CDR3 nucleotides read TGCACCAGCAGCCCCACGGGAGCTTTCTTT.

This clone was seen only once. V is TRBV5-4 and J is TRBJ2-1; a weak D match, TRBD1 (5 bases). CDR1 SGHNT and CDR2 YYREEE come from the germline V gene (reference sequence). The CDR3 loop spans 15 amino acids. Deletions cut 1 base from V and 7 bases from J, with 15 bases between. CDR3 protein: CASSLQGAVLNEQFF. In DNA form, the CDR3 reads TGTGCCAGCAGCTTGCAAGGGGCTGTTTTAAATGAGCAGTTCTTC.

This clone has just one count. The chain is built from TRBV9 and TRBJ1-1; the match to TRBD1 covers 12 bases. Germline V lookup: CDR1 SGDLS, CDR2 YYNGEE. Trimming cost V 3 bases and J 7 bases; bases outside gene matches: 7. The CDR3 is 15 residues long. In nucleotides, the CDR3 is TGTGCCAGCAGCGCAGGGGGACAGGGGGCCGGTGAAGCTTTCTTT. Protein: CASSAGGQGAGEAFF.

The chain uses TRBV2 and TRBJ1-2; D is unclear. This CDR3 region has 12 residues. Germline V lookup: CDR1 SNHLY, CDR2 FYNNEI. Trimming cost V 2 bases and J 11 bases, with 12 bases left between them. CDR3 nucleotide sequence: TGTGCCAGCAGTGAATCTACTCCGGGATACACCTTC. Encoded protein: CASSESTPGYTF.

The chain couples TRBV7-4 to TRBJ2-7, with TRBD1 as a possible D gene (6 bases). The CDR3 sequence is 14 residues long. Looked up from germline, CDR1 is SGHVT and CDR2 is SQSDAQ. Trimming took off 0 bases at V and 6 bases at J, with 12 bases between the two ends. CDR3 nucleotides: TGTGCCAGCAGCTTAGCGGGGGCCTTCGGCGAGCAGTACGTC. This codes for CASSLAGAFGEQYV.

The genes are TRBV12-3 or TRBV12-4 and TRBJ2-1, with 10 nucleotides matching TRBD2. The CDR3 length is 12 residues. V was pared by 5 bases and J by 13 bases, with 5 bases of the junction left unmatched. CDR3 sequence: CASSVPSGRQFF. CDR3 nucleotides: TGTGCCAGCAGTGTCCCTAGCGGGAGACAGTTCTTC.

This rearrangement joins TRBV11-2 to TRBJ2-3; the D gene is possibly TRBD2 (6 bases). The CDR3 loop spans 14 amino acids. Germline V gene lookup returns CDR1 SGHAT and CDR2 FQNNGV. Trimming removed 6 bases from V and 4 bases from J, with 14 bases in between. The DNA for the CDR3 is TGTGCCAGCAGGGATAGCGGAGGCCCAGATACGCAGTATTTT. This gives the protein CASRDSGGPDTQYF.

The gene calls are TRBV27 and TRBJ2-2; TRBD2 matches at 7 bases. The CDR3 length is 14 residues. Germline V gene sequence: CDR1 MNHEY, CDR2 SMNVEV (reference sequence). After removal of 3 bases from V and 6 bases from J, the junction contained 4 bases not matched to a gene. For the CDR3, the DNA is TGTGCCAGCAGTTTTCTCGCGGGAGCCGGGGAGCTGTTTTTT. Translated, it gives CASSFLAGAGELFF.

The CDR3 loop is CASSQTGWEQPQHF. CDR3 nucleotides: TGTGCCAGCAGCCAGACAGGGTGGGAACAGCCCCAGCATTTT. This chain connects TRBV6-4 to TRBJ1-5; 7 nucleotides match TRBD1. CDR3 length: 14 amino acids. Germline trimming cut 6 bases from V and 7 bases from J; bases unmatched to any gene: 9. CDR1 and CDR2 (germline): MRHNA, SNTAGT.

CDR3 loop: CASSPRTGRDEQFF. The DNA for the CDR3 is TGTGCCAGCAGCCCCCGGACAGGGAGGGATGAGCAGTTCTTC. The rearrangement uses TRBV7-9 and TRBJ2-1, with D possibly being TRBD1 (8 bases). Germline CDR1 SEHNR, CDR2 FQNEAQ (reference sequence). The CDR3 runs to 14 residues. Trimming cost V 5 bases and J 8 bases, with 16 bases left between them.

The chain recombines TRBV7-8 with TRBJ1-5; possible D gene TRBD1, 5 bases. The CDR3 runs 14 residues. Trimming removed 3 bases from V and 6 bases from J, with 12 bases in between. Germline values: CDR1 SGHVS, CDR2 FQNEAQ. In nucleotides, the CDR3 is TGTGCCAGCAGCTTCCAGGGATCTTTTCAGCCCCAGCATTTT. This codes for CASSFQGSFQPQHF.

The genes are TRBV15 and TRBJ1-1; 7 bases map to TRBD1. The CDR3 sequence is 15 residues long. CDR1 is LNHNV and CDR2 is YYDKDF in the germline V gene (reference sequence). The V and J ends lost 1 base and 6 bases, in that order; junction bases with no gene match: 8. The CDR3 region is CATSRVLTGVSEAFF. Here the CDR3 DNA reads TGTGCCACCAGCAGAGTTCTTACAGGGGTATCTGAAGCTTTCTTT. Drawing the rest from reference TRBV15 and TRBJ1-1, the complete variable domain is DAMVIQNPRYQVTQFGKPVTLSCSQTLNHNVMYWYQQKSSQAPKLLFHYYDKDFNNEADTPDNFQSRRPNTSFCFLDIRSPGLGDTAMYLCATSRVLTGVSEAFFGQGTRLTVV.

The chain employs TRBV12-3 or TRBV12-4 and TRBJ1-2; D is unclear. This CDR3 is 13 amino acids long. V lost 6 bases, J lost 7 bases, and 15 bases lay in between. CDR3 coding DNA: TGTGCCAGCAGGGTCCGGGTCGAGAGTGGCTACACCTTC. Translating gives CASRVRVESGYTF.

This rearrangement joins TRBV28 to TRBJ2-5; the match to TRBD1 covers 8 bases. The CDR3 loop spans 14 amino acids. CDR1 MDHEN and CDR2 SYDVKM come from the germline V gene. Losses at the gene ends were 5 bases for V and 5 bases for J; bases not matched to a gene: 7. CDR3 in DNA: TGTGCCAGCAGTACAGGGGGAGCGGCGGAGACCCAGTACTTC. Translation gives CASSTGGAAETQYF.

This clone was detected only once. V is TRBV29-1 and J is TRBJ1-4; tentatively, D is TRBD1 (6 bases). The CDR3 totals 12 residues. Germline lookup yields CDR1 SQVTM and CDR2 ANQGSEA. The V and J ends lost 6 bases and 3 bases respectively, with 8 bases between them. The CDR3 sequence: CSVGASNEKLFF. DNA for the CDR3: TGCAGCGTGGGGGCATCTAATGAAAAACTGTTTTTT.

The genes are TRBV18 and TRBJ2-3; no clear D gene. Germline loops: CDR1 KGHSH, CDR2 LQKENI. V lost 4 bases and J 2 bases, leaving 13 bases between the germline ends. The CDR3 length is 15 residues. CDR3 residues: CASSRFAPITDTQYF. The CDR3 DNA is TGTGCCAGCTCACGTTTCGCGCCCATCACAGATACGCAGTATTTT.

V is TRBV6-5 and J is TRBJ2-7; D is unclear. The CDR3 consists of 12 residues. Germline-derived CDR1 and CDR2 are MNHEY and SVGAGI. Trimming took 4 bases from V and 3 from J, leaving 7 bases between them. The CDR3 nucleotides are TGTGCCAGCAGTTGGGCCGACTACGAGCAGTACGTC. Translation: CASSWADYEQYV.